Given below is one T cell receptor (beta chain) in context. The antigen remains unidentified. TCRdb reprocessed the 5' RACE reads, with one entry per CDR3 protein and no DNA. This repertoire includes about 43,000 distinct CDR3 sequences. Germline V CDR1 and CDR2: ENHRY, SYGVKD. The CDR3 extends over 15 amino acids. The sample belongs to a study of monozygotic twins with inflammatory bowel disease. Study conclusions and caveats: People with IBD had fewer clonotypes in common with others than healthy twins did, especially with disease activity. The analysis yielded no support for one strong signal or clonotype associated with IBD.

Sequenced material: blood. The chain is built from TRBV10-3 and TRBJ1-1; TCRdb's D gene call, TRBD1, goes unchecked for lack of DNA. The TCR comes from a human donor with ulcerative colitis or Crohn's disease, or a healthy co-twin of an affected twin (not recorded which). CDR3 protein: CAIRPDRPMNTEAFF.